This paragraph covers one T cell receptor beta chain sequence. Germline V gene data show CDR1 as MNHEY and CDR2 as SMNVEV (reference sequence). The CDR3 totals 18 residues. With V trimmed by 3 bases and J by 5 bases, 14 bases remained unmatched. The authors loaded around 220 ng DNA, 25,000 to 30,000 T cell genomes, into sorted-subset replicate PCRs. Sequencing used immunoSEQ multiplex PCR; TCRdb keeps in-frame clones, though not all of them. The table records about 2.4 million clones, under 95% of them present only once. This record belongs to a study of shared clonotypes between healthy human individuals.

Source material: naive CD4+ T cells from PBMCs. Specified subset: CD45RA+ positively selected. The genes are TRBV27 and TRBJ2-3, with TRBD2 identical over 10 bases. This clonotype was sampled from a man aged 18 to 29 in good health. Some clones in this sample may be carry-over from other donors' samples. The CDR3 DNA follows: TGTGCCAGCAGTTTCTCCCTAGGCCAGCGGGAGGGAGGAGATACGCAGTATTTT. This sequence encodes CASSFSLGQREGGDTQYF.